Listed below are T cell receptor beta chains from one sample, sequenced in a study of T cells in Graves' hyperthyroidism and ophthalmopathy. TCRdb reprocessed the multiplex PCR reads via MiXCR and lists one record per CDR3 protein. Of approximately 400,000 distinct CDR3 sequences in the sample, 14% to 15% were seen once. The specimen was blood. The receptors derive from a woman in her 30s with Graves' hyperthyroidism. The CDR3 runs from the conserved cysteine through the conserved F or W. The D gene is left open where the match is weak. Clone size is shown for a subset of rows, as once, few, many or a class of expanded clone.

d_gene | j_gene | v_gene | abundance | CDR3nt | CDR3aa
. | TRBJ1-4 | TRBV20-1 | few | TGCAGTGCGGGGCCAGGGGAAGAAAAACTGTTTTTT | CSAGPGEEKLFF
TRBD1 | TRBJ1-1 | TRBV20-1 | few | TGCAGTGCTAACACAGGGGTCACTGAAGCTTTCTTT | CSANTGVTEAFF
. | TRBJ2-3 | TRBV29-1 | many | TGCAGCGTTGAAGGGTCGGCGGGAACAGATACGCAGTATTTT | CSVEGSAGTDTQYF
. | TRBJ1-5 | TRBV18 | many | TGTGCCAGCTCCCAGGAACAGGTTAATCAGCCCCAGCATTTT | CASSQEQVNQPQHF
. | TRBJ2-1 | TRBV20-1 | . | TGCAGTTGCGGGCCCTACAATGAGCAGTTCTTC | CSCGPYNEQFF
. | TRBJ2-7 | TRBV27 | many | TGTGCCAGCAGTTGGGCGCGGTCCTACGAGCAGTACTTC | CASSWARSYEQYF
. | TRBJ1-2 | TRBV7-2 | few | TGTGCCAGCAGCTTCGCGGGCTCAATCTATGGCTACACCTTC | CASSFAGSIYGYTF
TRBD2 | TRBJ2-3 | TRBV6-1 | many | TGTGCCAGCAGTCTAGCGGGAGGGGGTACGCAGTATTTT | CASSLAGGGTQYF
. | TRBJ2-5 | TRBV24-1 | many | TGTGCCACCAGTGTTTCCGGGACATCCCTTCAAGGAGAGACCCAGTACTTC | CATSVSGTSLQGETQYF
TRBD1 | TRBJ2-7 | TRBV28 | many | TGTGCCAGTAGAGGGACAGGGAACTCCTACGAGCAGTACTTC | CASRGTGNSYEQYF
TRBD2 | TRBJ2-1 | TRBV7-8 | . | TGTGCCAGCAGCACCATAATTGGACTAGCGGGACGAAGCTCCTACAATGAGCAGTTCTTC | CASSTIIGLAGRSSYNEQFF
TRBD1 | TRBJ2-1 | TRBV10-3 | few | TGTGCCACACGGGACAGGGCTGACAATGAGCAGTTCTTC | CATRDRADNEQFF
. | TRBJ2-7 | TRBV20-1 | few | TGCAGTGCTAGAATAGTCCCAGAGCAGTACTTC | CSARIVPEQYF
. | TRBJ2-7 | TRBV7-8 | many | TGTGCCAGCAGCCACACAGGGGACTACTCCTACGAGCAGTACTTC | CASSHTGDYSYEQYF
. | TRBJ1-6 | TRBV2 | few | TGTGCCAGCAGTGAAATCGCGCTCAGAGGGTCCGTGAATTCACCCCTCCACTTT | CASSEIALRGSVNSPLHF
TRBD2 | TRBJ2-7 | TRBV11-1 | many | TGTGCCAGCAGCGAGACTAGCGGGACCTCCTACGAGCAGTACTTC | CASSETSGTSYEQYF
. | TRBJ2-5 | TRBV6-5 | few | TGTGCCAGCAGTTACTCGGGACCAACACAAGAGACCCAGTACTTC | CASSYSGPTQETQYF
. | TRBJ2-5 | TRBV28 | many | TGTGCCAGCAGTTTGACAGGCAGAGTACAAGAGACCCAGTACTTC | CASSLTGRVQETQYF
. | TRBJ1-5 | TRBV20-1 | many | TGCAGTGCCTTCGCTCTCCGGGATAGCAATCAGCCCCAGCATTTT | CSAFALRDSNQPQHF
. | TRBJ2-2 | TRBV7-2 | . | TGTGCCAGCAGCTTAGGAGCATACACCGGGGAGCTGTTTTTT | CASSLGAYTGELFF
TRBD2 | TRBJ2-3 | TRBV18 | many | TGTGCCAGCTCACGCGACTCGGGACTAGTCTCTACAGATACGCAGTATTTT | CASSRDSGLVSTDTQYF
. | TRBJ2-2 | TRBV3-1 | . | TGTGCCAGCAGCCAAGGTCCCTCGCTCGGCACCGGGGAGCTGTTTTTT | CASSQGPSLGTGELFF
TRBD2 | TRBJ2-1 | TRBV3-1 | many | TGTGCCAGCAGCCCGACGACTAGCGGGAGCAAGAATGAGCAGTTCTTC | CASSPTTSGSKNEQFF
TRBD1 | TRBJ2-4 | TRBV18 | many | TGTGCCAGCTCACCACCCGGACAGGGGGGAGACATTCAGTACTTC | CASSPPGQGGDIQYF
TRBD2 | TRBJ2-7 | TRBV20-1 | many | TGCAGTGCTGCAGAAAGAATAGCGGGACCCTACGAGCAGTACTTC | CSAAERIAGPYEQYF
TRBD2 | TRBJ2-1 | TRBV6-5 | . | TGTGCCAGCACTTCGGGACTAGCGGGAGGGGACAATGAGCAGTTCTTC | CASTSGLAGGDNEQFF
TRBD1 | TRBJ2-7 | TRBV4-2 | . | TGTGCCAGCAGCCAAGTAAGGGGGCCCTACGAGCAGTACTTC | CASSQVRGPYEQYF
. | TRBJ2-7 | TRBV6-1 | . | TGTGCCAGCAAGGGCGTAGAGAAGTACTTC | CASKGVEKYF
. | TRBJ1-2 | TRBV6-6 | many | TGTGCCAGCAGTTACACGGAGGACAGCTTCTATGGCTACACCTTC | CASSYTEDSFYGYTF
. | TRBJ1-1 | TRBV19 | many | TGTGCCAGCAGAAGGAAGGTGAACACTGAAGCTTTCTTT | CASRRKVNTEAFF
. | TRBJ2-7 | TRBV24-1 | many | TGTGCCACCAGTGATCGTCAGGGTAACTACGAGCAGTACTTC | CATSDRQGNYEQYF
. | TRBJ2-7 | TRBV5-1 | many | TGCGCCAGCACCACGGACGGTCCCTACGAGCAGTACTTC | CASTTDGPYEQYF
. | TRBJ2-2 | TRBV6-2/TRBV6-3 | . | TGTGCCAGCCAAGGACAGATCACCGGGGAGCTGTTTTTT | CASQGQITGELFF
TRBD1 | TRBJ1-5 | TRBV12-3/TRBV12-4 | . | TGTGCCAGCAGGAGGGGGACAGGGCAACAGCCCCAGCATTTT | CASRRGTGQQPQHF
. | TRBJ2-3 | TRBV9 | . | TGTGCCAGCAGCGTGAGTACGTCCGGCGGCACAGATACGCAGTATTTT | CASSVSTSGGTDTQYF
TRBD1 | TRBJ2-7 | TRBV11-2 | many | TGTGCCAGCAGCCGAGAAGGACAGGGGACCTACGAGCAGTACTTC | CASSREGQGTYEQYF
TRBD1 | TRBJ2-2 | TRBV28 | few | TGTGCCAGCAGTCTCGGGACAGGGGGCGCCGGGGAGCTGTTTTTT | CASSLGTGGAGELFF
. | TRBJ2-3 | TRBV28 | many | TGTGCCAGCAGTTTTAGCGGACCCCACGGGGATACGCAGTATTTT | CASSFSGPHGDTQYF
TRBD2 | TRBJ2-1 | TRBV20-1 | many | TGCAGTGCTAGAGTCGGACTAGCGGGAGGGAGCTCCTACAATGAGCAGTTCTTC | CSARVGLAGGSSYNEQFF
. | TRBJ1-3 | TRBV9 | few | TGTGCCAGCAGCGAGATTGTGGGTTTCGGAAACACCATATATTTT | CASSEIVGFGNTIYF
TRBD2 | TRBJ2-1 | TRBV3-1 | many | TGTGCCAGCAGCCAAGATGCTAGCGGGAGTCGGAATGAGCAGTTCTTC | CASSQDASGSRNEQFF
. | TRBJ2-5 | TRBV5-1 | . | TGCGCCAGCAGCTTGGGACCCACTGGACAAGAGACCCAGTACTTC | CASSLGPTGQETQYF
. | TRBJ2-2 | TRBV27 | many | TGTGCCAGCAGTTTTGGAGGGGGCGGGACCGGGGAGCTGTTTTTT | CASSFGGGGTGELFF
. | TRBJ2-5 | TRBV18 | many | TGTGCCAGCTCACCAAACGATGTGGGAAATGGAGAGACCCAGTACTTC | CASSPNDVGNGETQYF
. | TRBJ1-1 | TRBV10-3 | many | TGTGCCATCAGTGGGGCATTGGGGCAGGAGAACACTGAAGCTTTCTTT | CAISGALGQENTEAFF
TRBD2 | TRBJ2-1 | TRBV28 | many | TGTGCCAGCAAATTACTTCCCAGCGGGAGCTATGAGCAGTTCTTC | CASKLLPSGSYEQFF
TRBD2 | TRBJ2-7 | TRBV10-3 | few | TGTGCCATCACGGCGACTAGCGGTAACGAGCAGTACTTC | CAITATSGNEQYF
. | TRBJ1-5 | TRBV30 | many | TGTGCCTGGAGTACCAGGAGCTATCAGCCCCAGCATTTT | CAWSTRSYQPQHF
. | TRBJ1-5 | TRBV28 | many | TGTGCCAGCAGTTTAGTCGTGTTAAATCAGCCCCAGCATTTT | CASSLVVLNQPQHF
. | TRBJ2-7 | TRBV13 | few | TGTGCCAGCAGCCTCGGGGCGCGGATCCACGAGCAGTACTTC | CASSLGARIHEQYF
. | TRBJ2-5 | TRBV28 | many | TGTGCCAGCAAGCGGGAGACCCAGTACTTC | CASKRETQYF
. | TRBJ2-7 | TRBV14 | . | TGTGCCAGCGGTCCATTCTCCTACGAGCAGTACTTC | CASGPFSYEQYF
. | TRBJ1-5 | TRBV20-1 | few | TGCAGTGTCGGCCAGGGCTATCAGCCCCAGCATTTT | CSVGQGYQPQHF
. | TRBJ2-1 | TRBV3-1 | few | TGTGCCAGCAGCCAAGTCAGCCTAGAGTCGTCTGGGAAGCAGTTCTTC | CASSQVSLESSGKQFF